The 30 T cell receptor beta chains given below trace back to one sample, sequenced in a study of shared clonotypes between healthy human individuals. Measured with immunoSEQ multiplex PCR; TCRdb has only the in-frame clones, and not every one. Among about 2.3 million clones, more than 80% were seen once, and the ten largest hold 0.35% to 0.45%. Input material: naive CD4+ T cells from PBMCs. Regarding subset: CD45RA+ positively selected. These receptors all come from a young man in good health. Some clones in this sample may be carry-over from other donors' samples.

The chain uses TRBV7-9 and TRBJ1-1; no reliable D call. Trimming cost V 3 bases and J 3 bases, with 14 bases left between them. The germline gives CDR1 SEHNR, CDR2 FQNEAQ (reference sequence). This CDR3 spans 15 amino acids. The CDR3 sequence: CASSLESPGDTEAFF. The CDR3 DNA is TGTGCCAGCAGCTTGGAGTCACCAGGAGACACTGAAGCTTTCTTT.

The rearrangement uses TRBV6-5 and TRBJ2-7, with 10 bases that match TRBD2. This CDR3 has 14 residues. Germline V gene lookup returns CDR1 MNHEY and CDR2 SVGAGI. V was clipped by 5 bases and J by 7 bases; unmatched bases: 8. The CDR3 DNA reads TGTGCCAGCAGTCAAGCGGGAGGGCCTGGAGAGCAGTACTTC. It specifies CASSQAGGPGEQYF.

The genes are TRBV5-6 and TRBJ2-7, with D uncertain. V lost 2 bases and J lost 3, with 6 bases in between. The CDR3 spans 12 residues. Germline V CDR1 and CDR2: SGHDT, YYEEEE. The CDR3 spells CASSLAFYEQYF. CDR3 coding DNA: TGTGCCAGCAGCTTAGCATTCTACGAGCAGTACTTC.

The rearrangement uses TRBV27 and TRBJ1-1; 9 positions match TRBD1. V lost 7 bases and J lost 1; bases outside the gene matches: 4. The germline CDR1 and CDR2 sequences are MNHEY and SMNVEV (reference sequence). The CDR3 loop spans 14 amino acids. CDR3 sequence (DNA): TGTGCCAGCACCCGGACAGGGGAGAACACTGAAGCTTTCTTT. This encodes CASTRTGENTEAFF.

The V call is TRBV2, the J call TRBJ2-1, with TRBD2 as a possible D gene (5 bases). CDR3 size: 11 residues. Germline CDR1 reads SNHLY; CDR2 reads FYNNEI. V was cut by 10 bases and J by 6 bases, with 10 bases left in between. The CDR3 DNA follows: TGTGCCACCGGAGGCAGCAATGAGCAGTTCTTC. It encodes CATGGSNEQFF. The variable domain in full, with the rest retrieved from reference TRBV2 and TRBJ2-1, is EPEVTQTPSHQVTQMGQEVILRCVPISNHLYFYWYRQILGQKVEFLVSFYNNEISEKSEIFDDQFSVERPDGSNFTLKIRSTKLEDSAMYFCATGGSNEQFFGPGTRLTVL.

The DNA of the CDR3 is TGTGCCAGCAATCCGGACGGGGCAGCGTACCAAGAGACCCAGTACTTC. Its protein product is CASNPDGAAYQETQYF. This rearrangement joins TRBV2 to TRBJ2-5, with D perhaps matching TRBD1 or TRBD2 (5 bases each). Per the germline V gene, CDR1 is SNHLY and CDR2 is FYNNEI. Trimming took 7 bases from V and 0 from J, leaving 18 bases between them. The length of the CDR3 is 16 residues.

In regard to this clone: Within the sample, other DNA sequences also encode this same CDR3. This rearrangement joins TRBV6-5 to TRBJ1-2; no clear D gene. This CDR3 contains 15 residues. Trimming shortened V by 4 bases and J by 1 base, and 13 bases separated the two germline ends. In germline, CDR1 is MNHEY, CDR2 SVGAGI. The CDR3 spells CASSLQGRGNYGYTF. CDR3 nucleotide sequence: TGTGCCAGCAGTTTACAAGGACGGGGTAACTATGGCTACACCTTC.

The chain carries TRBV7-2 and TRBJ2-7; 12 nucleotides line up with TRBD2. CDR3 length: 18 residues. Trimming at V came to 3 bases and at J to 3 bases, leaving 12 bases not matched to a gene. Germline V gives CDR1 SGHTA, CDR2 FQGNSA. CDR3 in DNA: TGTGCCAGCAGCTTGCCCCCGGGACTAGCGGGCAGACGCTACGAGCAGTACTTC. Its protein product is CASSLPPGLAGRRYEQYF.

The chain couples TRBV27 to TRBJ2-3; D is unclear. Germline V CDR1 and CDR2: MNHEY, SMNVEV (reference sequence). The ends were cut back, 7 bases at V and 5 bases at J, with 22 bases in the middle. The length of the CDR3 is 16 residues. For the CDR3, the DNA is TGTGCCAGCACCCCCTCAGGAGTATCCACTCAAGATACGCAGTATTTT. Translated, it gives CASTPSGVSTQDTQYF.

A single count supports this clone. This chain links TRBV2 with TRBJ1-1; no clear D gene. CDR1 and CDR2 from the germline V gene are SNHLY and FYNNEI. CDR3 length: 13 residues. V lost 6 bases to trimming and J lost 3 bases, with 11 bases between them. The CDR3 here is CASSLLGDTEAFF. DNA for the CDR3: TGTGCCAGCAGCCTCCTTGGGGACACTGAAGCTTTCTTT.

The V gene is TRBV4-1, the J gene TRBJ2-7, with TRBD1 identical over 10 bases. Unmatched junction bases numbered 8, after V lost 0 bases and J lost 6 bases. The CDR3 covers 16 residues. Germline V lookup: CDR1 MGHRA, CDR2 YSYEKL. In DNA form, the CDR3 reads TGCGCCAGCAGCCAAGACCCTCCGGGACAGGGGCGCGAGCAGTACTTC. Its translation is CASSQDPPGQGREQYF.

The chain has TRBV28 and TRBJ2-7; D is unclear. The V end was cut by 5 bases, the J end by 5 bases, with 19 bases between. In germline, CDR1 is MDHEN, CDR2 SYDVKM. This CDR3 region has 15 residues. For the CDR3, the DNA is TGTGCCAGCAGTCCCAGATTGGGCGAAAAAGACGAGCAGTACTTC. It yields the protein CASSPRLGEKDEQYF.

The V call is TRBV5-4, the J call TRBJ2-1; D possibly matches TRBD1 or TRBD2 (6 bases each). Germline V gene data show CDR1 as SGHNT and CDR2 as YYREEE (reference sequence). CDR3 length: 16 amino acids. V lost 0 bases to trimming and J lost 2 bases, with 12 bases between them. The CDR3 loop reads CASSLGGGTPYNEQFF. The CDR3 region has the DNA TGTGCCAGCAGCTTGGGGGGCGGGACACCCTACAATGAGCAGTTCTTC.

Of note for this clone: In the same sample, other DNA sequences code for this CDR3. The chain couples TRBV28 to TRBJ2-7; the D call may be TRBD1 or TRBD2 (5 bases each). V was pared by 8 bases and J by 0 bases, with 11 bases between. The V gene's germline CDR1 is MDHEN and CDR2 SYDVKM. CDR3 size: 13 residues. The CDR3 protein is CASGPGHSYEQYF. The CDR3 DNA follows: TGTGCCAGCGGTCCGGGGCACTCCTACGAGCAGTACTTC.

CDR3 sequence (DNA): TGTGCCAGCAGCTTATTAGCGGGGAATGGAAACACCATATATTTT. Its protein is CASSLLAGNGNTIYF. This chain connects TRBV7-9 to TRBJ1-3; D is unresolved. This CDR3 comprises 15 residues. V lost 2 bases and J lost 3, with 11 bases in between. Per the germline V gene, CDR1 is SEHNR and CDR2 is FQNEAQ (reference sequence).

The gene calls are TRBV7-2 and TRBJ2-1, with a possible D match to TRBD1 (5 bases). The CDR3 has 13 amino acids. V gave up 5 bases and J gave up 11 bases, with 16 bases separating them. Germline CDR1 reads SGHTA; CDR2 reads FQGNSA. The CDR3 spells CASSPPVGHQQFF. The DNA of the CDR3 is TGTGCCAGCAGCCCCCCGGTGGGGCACCAGCAGTTCTTC.

The gene calls are TRBV15 and TRBJ2-7; TRBD1 agrees at 9 bases. The CDR3 spans 15 residues. Trimming took 0 bases from V and 3 from J; bases not matched to a gene: 3. Germline V lookup: CDR1 LNHNV, CDR2 YYDKDF (reference sequence). The CDR3 protein is CATSREGQGRYEQYF. The CDR3 DNA reads TGTGCCACCAGCAGAGAGGGACAGGGTCGCTACGAGCAGTACTTC.

The genes are TRBV2 and TRBJ2-6, with 10 bases lining up with TRBD1. V lost 8 bases to trimming and J lost 0 bases; unmatched junction nucleotides: 7. Germline CDR1 is SNHLY and CDR2 is FYNNEI. This CDR3 has 17 amino acids. The CDR3 DNA follows: TGTGCCAGCTCCGGGACAGGGGTTCTCTCTGGGGCCAACGTCCTGACTTTC. Amino acids: CASSGTGVLSGANVLTF.

Only a few counts were recorded for this clone. The chain couples TRBV28 to TRBJ1-1; D gene ambiguous. Germline values: CDR1 MDHEN, CDR2 SYDVKM. Trimming left V 2 bases short and J 3 bases short, with 16 bases between. The CDR3 runs 16 residues. This CDR3 reads CASSLARRRLDTEAFF. The DNA for the CDR3 is TGTGCCAGCAGTTTAGCCCGCCGGCGATTGGACACTGAAGCTTTCTTT.

V usage is TRBV6-1 and J usage is TRBJ1-3; TRBD1 might be the D (5 bases). The germline CDR1 and CDR2 sequences are MNHNS and SASEGT. V was shortened by 8 bases and J by 4 bases, with 18 bases between the two germline ends. The CDR3 has 15 residues. The CDR3 loop is CASADGGARGNTIYF. As DNA, the CDR3 is TGTGCCAGCGCCGACGGCGGGGCGCGGGGAAACACCATATATTTT.

This clone was counted between two and nine times. The chain combines TRBV5-4 with TRBJ2-1; TRBD2 agrees at 9 bases. Looked up from germline, CDR1 is SGHNT and CDR2 is YYREEE (reference sequence). V lost 0 bases, J lost 1 base, and 2 bases stayed unmatched. This CDR3 comprises 16 residues. DNA for the CDR3: TGTGCCAGCAGCTTGGGGACTAGCGTTTCCTACAATGAGCAGTTCTTC. Protein sequence: CASSLGTSVSYNEQFF.

The chain carries TRBV18 and TRBJ2-6; possibly TRBD1 or TRBD2 for D (5 bases each). Per germline, CDR1 KGHSH and CDR2 LQKENI. V gave up 2 bases and J gave up 1 base, with 9 bases separating them. This CDR3 spans 16 amino acids. CDR3 nucleotides: TGTGCCAGCTCACCAGGGACCCTGTCTGGGGCCAACGTCCTGACTTTC. It is translated as CASSPGTLSGANVLTF.

The V gene is TRBV18, the J gene TRBJ1-1; D is undetermined. V lost 8 bases and J lost 4, with 17 bases in between. Germline CDR1 is KGHSH and CDR2 is LQKENI. The CDR3 spans 14 residues. The CDR3, as DNA: TGTGCCAGCACCTACTACGCAGGCGGCACTGAAGCTTTCTTT. Its protein is CASTYYAGGTEAFF.

This sequence joins TRBV9 and TRBJ1-1, with D maybe TRBD1 (5 bases). This CDR3 is 15 amino acids long. V lost 4 bases and J lost 0, with 13 bases in between. Germline CDR1 reads SGDLS; CDR2 reads YYNGEE. For the CDR3, the DNA is TGTGCCAGCAGCTCGCGAGGGGCTTTGAACACTGAAGCTTTCTTT. Its protein is CASSSRGALNTEAFF.

V is TRBV29-1 and J is TRBJ2-1, with 11 bases lining up with TRBD2. Trimming at V came to 7 bases and at J to 3 bases, leaving 11 bases not matched to a gene. The germline CDR1 and CDR2 sequences are SQVTM and ANQGSEA. The CDR3 sequence is 16 residues long. The CDR3 DNA sequence: TGCAGCGCCACAGGGGTGACTAGCGGGGACTACAATGAGCAGTTCTTC. It specifies CSATGVTSGDYNEQFF.

The V call is TRBV11-2, the J call TRBJ1-1; no clear D. With 0 bases removed from V and 5 bases from J, the gap between germline ends came to 10 bases. Germline values: CDR1 SGHAT, CDR2 FQNNGV. CDR3 length: 14 amino acids. The CDR3 region is CASSLDPFGTEAFF. CDR3 bases: TGTGCCAGCAGCTTAGATCCCTTCGGGACTGAAGCTTTCTTT.

The chain joins TRBV7-3 to TRBJ2-3; D is perhaps TRBD1 (6 bases). CDR1 and CDR2 (germline): SGHTA, FQGTGA. CDR3 size: 14 residues. V was trimmed by 5 bases and J by 3 bases, leaving 12 bases between them. CDR3 sequence: CASSPPGQTDTQYF. DNA of the CDR3: TGTGCCAGCAGCCCCCCCGGACAGACAGATACGCAGTATTTT.

V is TRBV12-5 and J is TRBJ2-5; D is undetermined. Germline CDR1 LGHNT, CDR2 FRNRAP. V lost 2 bases, J lost 9 bases, and 7 bases lay in between. CDR3 length equals 11 residues. Here the CDR3 reads CASGLYVPQYF. The CDR3 DNA sequence: TGTGCTAGTGGTTTGTATGTTCCCCAGTACTTC. Together with reference TRBV12-5 and TRBJ2-5, the CDR3 gives the full variable domain: DARVTQTPRHKVTEMGQEVTMRCQPILGHNTVFWYRQTMMQGLELLAYFRNRAPLDDSGMPKDRFSAEMPDATLATLKIQPSEPRDSAVYFCASGLYVPQYFGPGTRLLVL.

J is TRBJ1-2 and V is TRBV19; TRBD1 agrees at 8 bases. The germline gives CDR1 LNHDA, CDR2 SQIVND (reference sequence). The CDR3 extends over 15 amino acids. With V trimmed by 4 bases and J by 8 bases, 12 bases remained unmatched. The CDR3 loop reads CASSSLLGQGKGYTF. CDR3 in DNA: TGTGCCAGTAGTAGCCTACTCGGACAGGGCAAAGGCTACACCTTC.

This chain links TRBV10-3 with TRBJ1-5, with TRBD1 as a possible D gene (5 bases). Germline V gene data show CDR1 as ENHRY and CDR2 as SYGVKD. The CDR3 has 15 amino acids. The germline V and J ends were trimmed by 8 bases and 0 bases, with 14 bases remaining between them. This chain's CDR3 is CAIGVRQNSNQPQHF. The CDR3 coding sequence is TGTGCCATCGGAGTGAGACAGAATAGCAATCAGCCCCAGCATTTT.